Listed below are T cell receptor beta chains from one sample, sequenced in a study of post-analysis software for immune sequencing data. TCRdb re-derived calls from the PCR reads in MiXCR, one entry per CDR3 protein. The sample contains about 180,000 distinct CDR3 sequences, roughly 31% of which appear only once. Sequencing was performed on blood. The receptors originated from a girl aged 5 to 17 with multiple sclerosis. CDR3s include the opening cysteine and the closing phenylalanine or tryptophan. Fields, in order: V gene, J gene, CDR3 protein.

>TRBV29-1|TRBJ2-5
CSVESQRRETQYF
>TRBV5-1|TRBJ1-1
CASSLTPGQGVGGNTEAFF
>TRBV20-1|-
CSARRPTGTGFYEQYF
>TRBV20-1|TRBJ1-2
CSAQIGYGYTF
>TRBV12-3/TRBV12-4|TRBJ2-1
CASIAETGVNEQFF
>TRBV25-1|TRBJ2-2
CASSDPGEYAGELFF
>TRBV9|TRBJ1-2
CASRAGAYGYTF
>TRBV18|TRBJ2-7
CASSQAGTGAFEQYF
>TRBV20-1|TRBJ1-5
CSARTDDYSNQPQHF
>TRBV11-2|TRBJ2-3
CASSPRLAGVRTATDTQYF
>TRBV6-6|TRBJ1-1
CASTAGLQNTEAFF
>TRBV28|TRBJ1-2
CASIGPYGPNYDYTF
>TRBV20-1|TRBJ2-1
CSAKWWASGNNEQFF
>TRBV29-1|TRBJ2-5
CSVDFGRAINEQYF
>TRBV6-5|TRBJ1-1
CASSYRSGVGMNTEAFF
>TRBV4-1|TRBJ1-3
CASSQEGQVSGNTIYF
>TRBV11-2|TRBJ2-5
CASSLEVWTGWETQYF